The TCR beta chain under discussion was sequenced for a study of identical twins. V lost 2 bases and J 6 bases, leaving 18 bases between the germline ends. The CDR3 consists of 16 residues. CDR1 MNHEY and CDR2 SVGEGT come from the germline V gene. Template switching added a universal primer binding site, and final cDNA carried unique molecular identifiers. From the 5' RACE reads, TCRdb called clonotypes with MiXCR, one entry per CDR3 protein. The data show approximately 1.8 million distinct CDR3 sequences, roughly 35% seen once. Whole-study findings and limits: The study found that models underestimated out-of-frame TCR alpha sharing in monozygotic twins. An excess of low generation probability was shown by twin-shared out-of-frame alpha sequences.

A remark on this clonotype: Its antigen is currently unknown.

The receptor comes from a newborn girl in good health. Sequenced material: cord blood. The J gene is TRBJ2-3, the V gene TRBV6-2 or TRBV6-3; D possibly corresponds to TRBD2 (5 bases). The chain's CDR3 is CASSYAPRGEGDTQYF. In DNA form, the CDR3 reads TGTGCCAGCAGTTACGCACCCCGCGGAGAGGGTGATACGCAGTATTTT.